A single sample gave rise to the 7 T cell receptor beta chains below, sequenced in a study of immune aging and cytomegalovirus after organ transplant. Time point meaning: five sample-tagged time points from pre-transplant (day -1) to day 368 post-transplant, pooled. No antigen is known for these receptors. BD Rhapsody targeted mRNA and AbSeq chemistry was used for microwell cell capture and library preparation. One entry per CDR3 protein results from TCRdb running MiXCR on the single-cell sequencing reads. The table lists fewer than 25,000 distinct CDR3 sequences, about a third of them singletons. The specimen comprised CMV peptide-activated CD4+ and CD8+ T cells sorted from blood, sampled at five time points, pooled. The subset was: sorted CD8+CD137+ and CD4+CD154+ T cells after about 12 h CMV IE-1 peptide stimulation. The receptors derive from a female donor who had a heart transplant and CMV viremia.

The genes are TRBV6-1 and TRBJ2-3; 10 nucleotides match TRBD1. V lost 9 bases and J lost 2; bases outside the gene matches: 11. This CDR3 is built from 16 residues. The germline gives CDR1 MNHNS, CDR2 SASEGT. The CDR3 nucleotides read TGTGCCAGGGCTACTGGACAGGGGGACGACACAGATACGCAGTATTTT. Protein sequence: CARATGQGDDTDTQYF.

The CDR3 coding sequence is TGTGCCAGCAGCGGAGCGGGGGTCCTGAGCTCCTACGAGCAGTACTTC. This gives the protein CASSGAGVLSSYEQYF. This sequence joins TRBV7-8 and TRBJ2-7; 8 bases fit TRBD2. Germline CDR1 is SGHVS and CDR2 is FQNEAQ. The CDR3 is 16 amino acids. After removal of 5 bases from V and 0 bases from J, the junction contained 9 bases not matched to a gene.

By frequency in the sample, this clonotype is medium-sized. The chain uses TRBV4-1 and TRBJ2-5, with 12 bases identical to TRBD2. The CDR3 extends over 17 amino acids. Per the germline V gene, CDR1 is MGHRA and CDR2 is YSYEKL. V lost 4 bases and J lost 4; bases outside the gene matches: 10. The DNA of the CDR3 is TGCGCCAGCAGCCCAGGTGTCCTACTAGCGGGAGGAGAGACCCAGTACTTC. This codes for CASSPGVLLAGGETQYF.

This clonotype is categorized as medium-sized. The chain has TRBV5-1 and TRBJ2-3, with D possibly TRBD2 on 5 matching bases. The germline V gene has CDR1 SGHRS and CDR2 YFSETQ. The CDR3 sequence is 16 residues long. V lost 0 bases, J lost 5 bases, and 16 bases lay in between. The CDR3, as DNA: TGCGCCAGCAGCTTGGATGGCGTGGGAGCCGGAGATACGCAGTATTTT. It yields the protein CASSLDGVGAGDTQYF.

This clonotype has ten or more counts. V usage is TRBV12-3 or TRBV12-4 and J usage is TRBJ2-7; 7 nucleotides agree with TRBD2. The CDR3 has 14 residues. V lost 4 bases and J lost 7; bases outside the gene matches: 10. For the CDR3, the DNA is TGTGCCAGCAGTTCCCTAGCGGAAACGATTGAGCAGTACTTC. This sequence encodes CASSSLAETIEQYF.

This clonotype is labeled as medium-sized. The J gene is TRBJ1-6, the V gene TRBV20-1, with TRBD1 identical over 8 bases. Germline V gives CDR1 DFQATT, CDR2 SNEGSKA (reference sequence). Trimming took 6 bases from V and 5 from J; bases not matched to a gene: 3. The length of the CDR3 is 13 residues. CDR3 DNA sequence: TGCAGTGCCAGGGGGCTTAATAATTCACCCCTCCACTTT. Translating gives CSARGLNNSPLHF.

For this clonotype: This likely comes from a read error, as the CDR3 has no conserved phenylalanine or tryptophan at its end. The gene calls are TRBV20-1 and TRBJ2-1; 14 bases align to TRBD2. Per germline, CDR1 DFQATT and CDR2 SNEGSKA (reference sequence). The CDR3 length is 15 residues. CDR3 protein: CGAGTSGSSYNEQFL. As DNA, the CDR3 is TGCGGTGCCGGGACTAGCGGGAGCTCCTACAATGAGCAGTTCCTC.